The 19 T cell receptor beta chains in this list originate from one sample, sequenced in a study of early T cells in non-severe SARS-CoV-2 infection. One entry per CDR3 protein, called by TCRdb with MiXCR from the 5' RACE reads. This sample has approximately 35,000 distinct CDR3 sequences, with 5.5% to 6% found just once. Sequenced material: whole blood. These receptors were collected from an adult who was a healthcare worker with PCR-confirmed SARS-CoV-2 infection or an uninfected control (not recorded which).

This clonotype is large within its sample. The J gene is TRBJ2-7, the V gene TRBV5-1, with 8 bases matching TRBD1. With 4 bases clipped from V and 6 bases from J, the junction kept 9 bases outside the gene matches. In germline, CDR1 is SGHRS, CDR2 YFSETQ. This CDR3 is built from 14 residues. The DNA of the CDR3 is TGCGCCAGCAGCCGAGGACAGGGACCGAGCGAGCAGTACTTC. Amino acids: CASSRGQGPSEQYF.

This clonotype appeared a few times. V is TRBV18 and J is TRBJ1-4, with a weak D call TRBD1 (6 bases). The V and J ends lost 2 bases and 3 bases respectively, with 10 bases between them. Looked up from germline, CDR1 is KGHSH and CDR2 is LQKENI. This CDR3 comprises 15 residues. The CDR3: CASSPGDKSNEKLFF. CDR3 nucleotide sequence: TGTGCCAGCTCACCAGGGGACAAATCTAATGAAAAACTGTTTTTT.

In this sample, this clonotype turned up many times. The chain has TRBV4-1 and TRBJ2-7, with 7 bases that match TRBD1. Trimming removed 1 base from V and 1 base from J; junction bases left unmatched: 1. CDR3 length: 14 residues. Germline V gives CDR1 MGHRA, CDR2 YSYEKL. The CDR3 protein is CASSQVGQSYEQYF. The CDR3 nucleotides are TGCGCCAGCAGCCAAGTGGGACAGTCCTACGAGCAGTACTTC.

This clonotype was observed a handful of times. The rearrangement uses TRBV6-2 or TRBV6-3 and TRBJ1-2; D gene unclear. The CDR3 runs to 16 residues. Per the germline V gene, CDR1 is MNHEY and CDR2 is SVGEGT. With 2 bases removed from V and 0 bases from J, the gap between germline ends came to 13 bases. The CDR3 region is CASSYLGIGPNYGYTF. In DNA, the CDR3 is TGTGCCAGCAGTTACCTGGGGATAGGACCTAACTATGGCTACACCTTC.

This clonotype was seen at least ten times. The chain carries TRBV6-1 and TRBJ2-7; possibly TRBD2 for D (5 bases). Per germline, CDR1 MNHNS and CDR2 SASEGT. Trimming shortened V by 11 bases and J by 1 base, and 18 bases separated the two germline ends. There are 14 residues in the CDR3. As DNA, the CDR3 is TGTGCCTTTTCTCGGGGAGCGACGTCCTACGAGCAGTACTTC. It translates to CAFSRGATSYEQYF.

V gene TRBV11-2 combines with J gene TRBJ2-6, with D tentatively TRBD2 (5 bases). Germline CDR1 and CDR2: SGHAT and FQNNGV. The germline V and J ends were trimmed by 6 bases and 2 bases, with 11 bases remaining between them. This CDR3 comprises 15 residues. CDR3 nucleotides: TGTGCCAGCAGTTCGGGGTTTCCTGGGGCCAACGTCCTGACTTTC. Translated: CASSSGFPGANVLTF.

The rearrangement joins TRBV6-1 to TRBJ2-2; D is possibly TRBD1 (6 bases). The CDR3 contains 19 residues. Germline assignment: CDR1 MNHNS and CDR2 SASEGT. Trimming took off 3 bases at V and 3 bases at J, with 23 bases between the two ends. This chain's CDR3 is CASSDFPLRDILDTGELFF. The CDR3 DNA follows: TGTGCCAGCAGTGATTTCCCGCTCCGGGACATCCTGGACACCGGGGAGCTGTTTTTT.

On this clonotype itself: A much larger clone lies one base from this, so it may be a read error. This chain links TRBV4-3 with TRBJ2-3; no clear D. V gave up 4 bases and J gave up 0 bases, with 11 bases separating them. In germline, CDR1 is LGHNA, CDR2 YSLEER. This CDR3 comprises 15 residues. For the CDR3, the DNA is TGCGCCAGCAGCCTGACATGGGCTAGCACAGATACGCAGTATTTT. It translates to CASSLTWASTDTQYF.

At least ten counts were recorded for this clonotype. The V call is TRBV28, the J call TRBJ2-7; 7 nucleotides align to TRBD1. Per germline, CDR1 MDHEN and CDR2 SYDVKM. The CDR3 is 15 amino acids. V gave up 6 bases and J gave up 0 bases; unmatched junction bases: 8. CDR3 sequence reads: CASRPRDRSSYEQYF. In nucleotides, the CDR3 is TGTGCCAGCAGACCCCGGGACAGAAGCTCCTACGAGCAGTACTTC.

This clonotype was observed at least ten times. V is TRBV28 and J is TRBJ1-2; TRBD1 aligns across 11 bases. J was trimmed by 7 bases and V by 5 bases; bases with no gene match: 9. This CDR3 contains 15 residues. CDR1 MDHEN and CDR2 SYDVKM come from the germline V gene. CDR3 bases: TGTGCCAGCAGTATGACCGGGACAGGGGGTACTGGCTACACCTTC. It encodes CASSMTGTGGTGYTF.

This clonotype was found many times. V gene TRBV2 combines with J gene TRBJ2-5; D not resolved. Looked up from germline, CDR1 is SNHLY and CDR2 is FYNNEI. Trimming shortened V by 2 bases and J by 2 bases, and 6 bases separated the two germline ends. The CDR3 spans 13 residues. This CDR3 reads CASSENRQETQYF. CDR3 nucleotide sequence: TGTGCCAGCAGTGAAAACAGACAAGAGACCCAGTACTTC.

This clonotype was counted at least ten times. The rearrangement joins TRBV6-1 to TRBJ1-2, with D unclear. The length of the CDR3 is 13 residues. Trimming left V 0 bases short and J 0 bases short, with 2 bases between. Germline V gene sequence: CDR1 MNHNS, CDR2 SASEGT. Here the CDR3 DNA reads TGTGCCAGCAGTGAAGCAGCTAACTATGGCTACACCTTC. This codes for CASSEAANYGYTF.

The V gene is TRBV3-1, the J gene TRBJ1-6; TRBD1 is a possible D gene (5 bases). Germline V lookup: CDR1 LGHDT, CDR2 YNNKEL (reference sequence). This CDR3 region has 15 residues. The ends were cut back, 0 bases at V and 7 bases at J, with 10 bases in the middle. This CDR3 is CASSQEEGRNSPLHF. The CDR3 DNA reads TGTGCCAGCAGCCAAGAGGAGGGGCGAAATTCACCCCTCCACTTT. The full variable domain, with the rest looked up from reference TRBV3-1 and TRBJ1-6, is DTAVSQTPKYLVTQMGNDKSIKCEQNLGHDTMYWYKQDSKKFLKIMFSYNNKELIINETVPNRFSPKSPDKAHLNLHINSLELGDSAVYFCASSQEEGRNSPLHFGNGTRLTVT.

This clonotype has a handful of counts. The gene calls are TRBV6-2 or TRBV6-3 and TRBJ2-1; D gene ambiguous. Trimming shortened V by 2 bases and J by 6 bases, and 8 bases separated the two germline ends. Germline loops: CDR1 MNHEY, CDR2 SVGEGT. The CDR3 contains 13 residues. The CDR3 DNA reads TGTGCCAGCAGTTACGGGCCGATCAATGAGCAGTTCTTC. Its translation: CASSYGPINEQFF.

This clonotype appeared many times. The chain is built from TRBV5-5 and TRBJ1-6; D is unresolved. Trimming took 2 bases from V and 8 from J, leaving 8 bases between them. Per germline, CDR1 SGHKS and CDR2 YYEKEE (reference sequence). The CDR3 has 13 amino acids. CDR3 bases: TGTGCCAGCAGCTTTGTGGAGGATTCACCCCTCCACTTT. Translated, it gives CASSFVEDSPLHF.

This clonotype was seen many times. This chain uses TRBV29-1 with TRBJ2-3, with D maybe TRBD2 (6 bases). V was clipped by 2 bases and J by 0 bases, with 9 bases between them. The germline gives CDR1 SQVTM, CDR2 ANQGSEA. This CDR3 region has 14 residues. The DNA for the CDR3 is TGCAGCGTTGAACTAGCGTTAAGCACAGATACGCAGTATTTT. Its translation: CSVELALSTDTQYF.

Only a few counts were recorded for this clonotype. The chain couples TRBV6-4 to TRBJ2-2, with 7 bases lining up with TRBD2. V shed 2 bases, J shed 1 base, and the junction held 1 base outside the gene matches. CDR1 and CDR2 from the germline V gene are MRHNA and SNTAGT. The CDR3 is 15 amino acids. CDR3 protein: CASSDGGENTGELFF. The CDR3 region has the DNA TGTGCCAGCAGTGACGGGGGGGAGAACACCGGGGAGCTGTTTTTT.

This clonotype was recorded at least ten times. The genes are TRBV27 and TRBJ2-7; 9 bases agree with TRBD1. V shed 4 bases, J shed 4 bases, and the junction held 5 bases outside the gene matches. The CDR3 spans 14 residues. The germline V gene has CDR1 MNHEY and CDR2 SMNVEV (reference sequence). CDR3 protein: CASSYGTGTYEQYF. The CDR3 DNA is TGTGCCAGCAGTTATGGGACAGGGACATACGAGCAGTACTTC.

This clonotype came up many times. The chain carries TRBV7-6 and TRBJ2-3; 8 positions match TRBD2. The CDR3 is 17 residues long. CDR1 is SGHVS, CDR2 FNYEAQ, per germline. Trimming cost V 6 bases and J 3 bases; bases outside gene matches: 14. CDR3 DNA sequence: TGTGCCAGCAGAACTAAACGCGGGGGGCCCAGGACAGATACGCAGTATTTT. This gives the protein CASRTKRGGPRTDTQYF.